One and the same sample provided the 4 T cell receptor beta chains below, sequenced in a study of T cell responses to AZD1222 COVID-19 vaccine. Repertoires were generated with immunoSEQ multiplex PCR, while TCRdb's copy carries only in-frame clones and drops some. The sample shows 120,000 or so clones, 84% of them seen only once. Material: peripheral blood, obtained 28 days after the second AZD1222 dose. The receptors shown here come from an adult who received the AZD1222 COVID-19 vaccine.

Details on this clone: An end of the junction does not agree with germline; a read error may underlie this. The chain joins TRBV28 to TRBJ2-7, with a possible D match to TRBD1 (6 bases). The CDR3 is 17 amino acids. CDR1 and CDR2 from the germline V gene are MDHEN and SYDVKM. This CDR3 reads CASRSTGLEYNSHEQYF. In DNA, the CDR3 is TGTGCCAGCAGATCTACAGGGTTGGAGTATAACTCCCACGAGCAGTACTTC.

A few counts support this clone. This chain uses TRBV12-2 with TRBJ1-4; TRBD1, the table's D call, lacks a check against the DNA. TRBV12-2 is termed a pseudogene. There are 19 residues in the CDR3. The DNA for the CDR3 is TGTGCAAGTCGCCCTCCCCGGGACAGGGGGCACCTGACTAATGAAAAACTGTTTTTT. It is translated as CASRPPRDRGHLTNEKLFF.

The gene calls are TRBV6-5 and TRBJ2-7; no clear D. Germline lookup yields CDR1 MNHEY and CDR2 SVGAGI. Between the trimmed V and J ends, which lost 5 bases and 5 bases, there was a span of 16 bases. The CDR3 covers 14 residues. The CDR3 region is CASSNGNGGDEQYF. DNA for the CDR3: TGTGCCAGCAGTAACGGTAACGGCGGCGACGAGCAGTACTTC.

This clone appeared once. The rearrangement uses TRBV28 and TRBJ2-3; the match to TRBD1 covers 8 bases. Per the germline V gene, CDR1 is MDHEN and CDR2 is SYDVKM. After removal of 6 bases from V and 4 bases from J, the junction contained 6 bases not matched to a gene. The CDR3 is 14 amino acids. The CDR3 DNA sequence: TGTGCCAGCAGGTGGCAGGGGGCCGCAGATACGCAGTATTTT. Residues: CASRWQGAADTQYF.